There are many counts of the clone carrying this T cell receptor beta chain. Germline V gives CDR1 SQVTM, CDR2 ANQGSEA. CDR3 length equals 16 residues. V trimming: 1 base; J trimming: 0 bases; junction bases outside the gene matches: 6. The entry originates in a study of metastatic and nonmetastatic thyroid tumors. Study-wide background: Repertoires were compared across blood and tumor or nodule tissue from malignant and benign thyroid patients.

Original analysis: A classifier of distant metastasis in papillary thyroid cancer was built from CDR3 differences (across clinicopathological groups). TCRdb recomputed clones from the PCR reads via MiXCR. What appears here as the V and J calls and clone size reflects TCRdb's work, not the paper's. The data hold roughly 41,000 clones, with roughly a sixth observed a single time. No patient received treatment before thyroid surgery. This TCR came from a female donor with papillary thyroid cancer or a benign thyroid nodule (not recorded which). Some clones in this sample may be carry-over from other donors' samples. Specimen: blood. This chain joins TRBV29-1 and TRBJ2-7; 10 nucleotides line up with TRBD2. CDR3 residues: CSVEGVSGRSSYEQYF. The CDR3 bases are TGCAGCGTTGAAGGTGTTAGCGGGAGGTCCTCCTACGAGCAGTACTTC.